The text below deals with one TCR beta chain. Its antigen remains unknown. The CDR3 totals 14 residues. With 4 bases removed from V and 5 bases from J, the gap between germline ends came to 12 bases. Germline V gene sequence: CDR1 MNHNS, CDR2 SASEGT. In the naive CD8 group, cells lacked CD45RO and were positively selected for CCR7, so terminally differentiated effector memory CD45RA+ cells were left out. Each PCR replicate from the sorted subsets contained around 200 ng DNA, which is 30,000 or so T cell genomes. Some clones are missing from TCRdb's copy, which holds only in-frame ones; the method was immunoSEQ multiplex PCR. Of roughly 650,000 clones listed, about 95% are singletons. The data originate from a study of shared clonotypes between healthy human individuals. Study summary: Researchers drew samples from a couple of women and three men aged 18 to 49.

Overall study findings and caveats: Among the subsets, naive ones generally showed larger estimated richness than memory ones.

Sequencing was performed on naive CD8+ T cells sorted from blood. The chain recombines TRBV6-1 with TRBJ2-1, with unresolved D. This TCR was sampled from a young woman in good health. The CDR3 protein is CASSVPFIDNEQFF. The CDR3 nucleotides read TGTGCCAGCAGTGTCCCGTTTATAGACAATGAGCAGTTCTTC.